The source of this TCR beta chain is a study of CD8+ T cells in alopecia areata. Noted treatment: oral pan-JAK inhibitor, 5-10 mg twice daily. Extracted from the samples, RNA was reverse transcribed into cDNA to serve as the sequencing template. The protocol was immunoSEQ multiplex PCR, while the TCRdb copy is restricted to in-frame clones and leaves out a portion. Of some 99,000 clones detected, about 58% appear once; the ten largest clones hold 15% to 18%. This sequence originates from a human donor with alopecia areata. The source was CD8+ T cells sorted from blood, collected at week 4, from a patient treated with tofacitinib.

The CDR3: CASSSDKLSGANVLTF. CDR3 nucleotides: TGTGCCAGCAGCTCCGACAAGCTCTCTGGGGCCAACGTCCTGACTTTC. This rearrangement joins TRBV7-3 to TRBJ2-6; D gene uncertain. The CDR3 extends over 16 amino acids. V was shortened by 4 bases and J by 0 bases, with 10 bases between the two germline ends. Germline V gene lookup returns CDR1 SGHTA and CDR2 FQGTGA.